Below are 25 T cell receptor beta chains sequenced from a single sample in a study of OX40 agonist ivuxolimab in advanced cancers. Repertoires were generated with immunoSEQ multiplex PCR, while TCRdb's copy carries only in-frame clones and drops some. The sample yields more than 50,000 clones, 86% seen once. Sequenced here: CD4+ or CD8+ T cells sorted from blood, sampled in a trial of the OX40 agonist ivuxolimab. The receptors were gathered from an adult with an advanced solid tumor such as melanoma, head and neck, liver or kidney cancer.

CDR3 nucleotide sequence: TGTGCCAGCAGTTCGTGGACAGGGGGTAACTATGGCTACACCTTC. Protein sequence: CASSSWTGGNYGYTF. The chain combines TRBV28 with TRBJ1-2; 10 bases fit TRBD1. Germline CDR1 and CDR2: MDHEN and SYDVKM. This CDR3 spans 15 amino acids. Trimming at V came to 4 bases and at J to 1 base, leaving 3 bases not matched to a gene.

This rearrangement joins TRBV5-5 to TRBJ1-2; a weak D match, TRBD1 (5 bases). V shed 4 bases and J shed 8 bases, with 15 bases lying between them. Germline V gene data show CDR1 as SGHKS and CDR2 as YYEKEE (reference sequence). CDR3 length equals 13 residues. CDR3 residues: CASSQAGTSGYTF. The CDR3 DNA is TGTGCCAGCAGCCAAGCCGGGACTTCCGGCTACACCTTC.

The V call is TRBV28, the J call TRBJ1-5; 11 bases fit TRBD1. Germline CDR1 is MDHEN and CDR2 is SYDVKM. The CDR3 runs 19 residues. V was clipped by 5 bases and J by 2 bases; unmatched bases: 14. As DNA, the CDR3 is TGTGCCAGCAGTACCGGACAGGGGGCCCGCAATCGGGGCAATCAGCCCCAGCATTTT. Its translation is CASSTGQGARNRGNQPQHF.

This sequence joins TRBV9 and TRBJ2-7; D may be TRBD1 or TRBD2 (6 bases each). Trimming pared 0 bases from V and 3 bases from J, leaving 16 bases between. The length of the CDR3 is 16 residues. Per germline, CDR1 SGDLS and CDR2 YYNGEE. The CDR3, as DNA: TGTGCCAGCAGCGTAGACCCGGGGGCGAATAACTACGAGCAGTACTTC. This codes for CASSVDPGANNYEQYF.

The chain joins TRBV4-1 to TRBJ2-3; 7 bases align to TRBD1. This CDR3 is 16 amino acids long. CDR1 is MGHRA, CDR2 YSYEKL, per germline. Unmatched junction bases numbered 7, after V lost 0 bases and J lost 4 bases. The CDR3 protein is CASSQDRGFQSDTQYF. Here the CDR3 DNA reads TGCGCCAGCAGCCAAGACAGGGGGTTTCAATCAGATACGCAGTATTTT.

The V call is TRBV5-5, the J call TRBJ1-3; D is uncertain. The CDR3 is 16 amino acids. The germline CDR1 and CDR2 sequences are SGHKS and YYEKEE (reference sequence). The V end lost 0 bases, the J end lost 3 bases, and 13 bases lay between the germline ends. CDR3 sequence reads: CASSLARSAGGNTIYF. The CDR3 nucleotides read TGTGCCAGCAGCTTGGCCAGGAGTGCCGGTGGAAACACCATATATTTT.

The chain carries TRBV30 and TRBJ2-2; no definite D call. Germline CDR1 and CDR2: GTSNPN and SVGIG (reference sequence). Trimming cost V 5 bases and J 0 bases, with 7 bases left between them. CDR3 length: 13 residues. The CDR3 bases are TGTGCCTGGCAAAGGTCGAACACCGGGGAGCTGTTTTTT. Its protein is CAWQRSNTGELFF.

The rearrangement joins TRBV28 to TRBJ1-1, with 7 bases matching TRBD1. The junction had 13 bases not matched to a gene; V was cut back by 2 bases and J by 4 bases. Germline lookup yields CDR1 MDHEN and CDR2 SYDVKM. This CDR3 contains 17 residues. The CDR3 spells CASSLPSLGGVGTEAFF. The CDR3 nucleotides read TGTGCCAGCAGTTTACCCTCGCTAGGGGGCGTAGGCACTGAAGCTTTCTTT. Supplemented by reference TRBV28 and TRBJ1-1, the full variable domain reads DVKVTQSSRYLVKRTGEKVFLECVQDMDHENMFWYRQDPGLGLRLIYFSYDVKMKEKGDIPEGYSVSREKKERFSLILESASTNQTSMYLCASSLPSLGGVGTEAFFGQGTRLTVV.

The chain is built from TRBV7-2 and TRBJ2-2; D assignment may be TRBD1 or TRBD2 (5 bases each). The CDR3 totals 13 residues. The germline V and J ends were trimmed by 10 bases and 4 bases, with 13 bases remaining between them. From germline, CDR1 is SGHTA and CDR2 FQGNSA. Here the CDR3 DNA reads TGTGCCACCCGAGGGGAAGGCACCGGGGAGCTGTTTTTT. Protein sequence: CATRGEGTGELFF.

The V and J genes are TRBV11-3 and TRBJ2-2, with unresolved D. This CDR3 contains 14 residues. Germline V gives CDR1 SGHNT, CDR2 YENEEA. Trimming took 5 bases from V and 6 from J, leaving 13 bases between them. The CDR3 sequence: CASSPTDGSGELFF. The CDR3 nucleotides read TGTGCCAGCAGCCCCACGGACGGGTCCGGGGAGCTGTTTTTT.

V is TRBV30 and J is TRBJ2-7; the match to TRBD1 covers 9 bases. V gave up 5 bases and J gave up 2 bases; unmatched junction bases: 4. The CDR3 sequence is 13 residues long. Germline loops: CDR1 GTSNPN, CDR2 SVGIG (reference sequence). The CDR3 coding sequence is TGTGCCTGGGAGACAGGGGGTGCCTACGAGCAGTACTTC. Translation gives CAWETGGAYEQYF.

The V gene is TRBV30, the J gene TRBJ1-6; D is undetermined. V gave up 4 bases and J gave up 8 bases, with 9 bases separating them. Germline V CDR1 and CDR2: GTSNPN, SVGIG (reference sequence). There are 12 residues in the CDR3. CDR3 loop: CAWTVNHSPLHF. CDR3 nucleotide sequence: TGTGCCTGGACTGTGAACCATTCACCCCTCCACTTT.

The chain uses TRBV4-3 and TRBJ2-3; TRBD2 matches at 7 bases. Germline V gene sequence: CDR1 LGHNA, CDR2 YSLEER. The V segment lost 0 bases and the J segment 4 bases; nucleotides outside the gene matches: 13. This CDR3 has 18 residues. CDR3 nucleotide sequence: TGCGCCAGCAGCCAAGAGTACTCGGGGGGAGTTCGCGCAGATACGCAGTATTTT. It codes for CASSQEYSGGVRADTQYF.

The chain links TRBV27 to TRBJ2-7; 12 bases match TRBD1. Germline V gene data show CDR1 as MNHEY and CDR2 as SMNVEV (reference sequence). V lost 10 bases to trimming and J lost 5 bases; unmatched junction nucleotides: 6. CDR3 length equals 13 residues. The CDR3 coding sequence is TGTGCCATCTGGGACAGGGGGCGAGACGAGCAGTACTTC. It specifies CAIWDRGRDEQYF.

This clone was found a few times. The CDR3 coding sequence is TGTGCCAGCAGCTTAGTGGGGCACGGCTACACCTTC. This encodes CASSLVGHGYTF. The chain has TRBV7-9 and TRBJ1-2, with D perhaps matching TRBD1 (5 bases). Germline CDR1 SEHNR, CDR2 FQNEAQ (reference sequence). This CDR3 has 12 amino acids. Trimming removed 1 base at V and 8 bases at J, with 8 bases between.

The J gene is TRBJ2-1, the V gene TRBV6-1; D remains ambiguous. The CDR3 length is 15 residues. With 6 bases removed from V and 9 bases from J, the gap between germline ends came to 21 bases. CDR1 is MNHNS and CDR2 is SASEGT in the germline V gene. This CDR3 is CASSQRSQGLSEQFF. CDR3 nucleotide sequence: TGTGCCAGCAGCCAAAGGTCCCAAGGCCTAAGTGAGCAGTTCTTC.

This clone was counted a single time. This chain connects TRBV19 to TRBJ1-2, with D possibly matching TRBD1 (6 bases). V was pared by 0 bases and J by 4 bases, with 18 bases between. In germline, CDR1 is LNHDA, CDR2 SQIVND (reference sequence). This CDR3 has 17 residues. The CDR3 bases are TGTGCCAGTAGTATAGAGGCGGACAGCCCAATGGGCTATGGCTACACCTTC. This sequence encodes CASSIEADSPMGYGYTF.

The V and J genes are TRBV28 and TRBJ2-2, with 12 bases lining up with TRBD2. The germline CDR1 and CDR2 sequences are MDHEN and SYDVKM. The CDR3 loop spans 18 amino acids. The V segment lost 8 bases and the J segment 7 bases; nucleotides outside the gene matches: 17. CDR3 nucleotides: TGTGCCAGCTTCTCGCTAGCGGGGGGGCCAAAAGTTAGCGGGGAGCTGTTTTTT. Translating it yields CASFSLAGGPKVSGELFF. Full variable domain (missing parts from reference TRBV28 and TRBJ2-2): DVKVTQSSRYLVKRTGEKVFLECVQDMDHENMFWYRQDPGLGLRLIYFSYDVKMKEKGDIPEGYSVSREKKERFSLILESASTNQTSMYLCASFSLAGGPKVSGELFFGEGSRLTVL.

The CDR3 loop reads CAISLAAGELFF. CDR3 bases: TGTGCCATCAGTTTGGCCGCCGGGGAGCTGTTTTTT. V and J are TRBV10-3 and TRBJ2-2, with no clear D. The CDR3 consists of 12 residues. Trimming removed 5 bases from V and 6 bases from J, with 7 bases in between. Germline lookup yields CDR1 ENHRY and CDR2 SYGVKD.

J is TRBJ2-5 and V is TRBV5-6; D call uncertain. With 3 bases removed from V and 6 bases from J, the gap between germline ends came to 6 bases. The CDR3 sequence is 11 residues long. CDR1 and CDR2 (germline): SGHDT, YYEEEE. The CDR3 bases are TGTGCCAGCAGCTCCAGAAAGACCCAGTACTTC. It codes for CASSSRKTQYF.

CDR3 sequence reads: CASSSKAGGLETQYF. The CDR3 DNA reads TGTGCCAGCAGCTCGAAAGCGGGGGGGTTAGAGACCCAGTACTTC. This chain links TRBV5-4 with TRBJ2-5; TRBD2 aligns across 10 bases. Trimming took 3 bases from V and 4 from J; bases not matched to a gene: 6. Germline loops: CDR1 SGHNT, CDR2 YYREEE (reference sequence). The CDR3 extends over 15 amino acids.

This sequence joins TRBV27 and TRBJ2-5; 8 nucleotides agree with TRBD1. Germline V gene data show CDR1 as MNHEY and CDR2 as SMNVEV (reference sequence). Losses at the gene ends were 8 bases for V and 4 bases for J; bases not matched to a gene: 9. The CDR3 runs to 14 residues. The CDR3 DNA reads as TGTGCCAGCTCCCACCAGGGGGCTGGAGAGACCCAGTACTTC. It translates to CASSHQGAGETQYF.

This chain connects TRBV7-9 to TRBJ1-1; no firm D call. The CDR3 totals 13 residues. In germline, CDR1 is SEHNR, CDR2 FQNEAQ (reference sequence). V was trimmed by 1 base and J by 0 bases, leaving 3 bases between them. The CDR3: CASSLEVNTEAFF. The CDR3 nucleotides read TGTGCCAGCAGCTTAGAGGTGAACACTGAAGCTTTCTTT.

The rearrangement links TRBV2 to TRBJ1-6; the D gene is possibly TRBD1 (6 bases). Trimming took off 4 bases at V and 4 bases at J, with 8 bases between the two ends. The germline gives CDR1 SNHLY, CDR2 FYNNEI. The CDR3 covers 14 residues. CDR3 DNA sequence: TGTGCCAGCAGTGTCACAGGGTATAATTCACCCCTCCACTTT. This translates into CASSVTGYNSPLHF.

This clone turned up a few times. The chain has TRBV11-2 and TRBJ2-7; TRBD2 matches at 7 bases. The CDR3 is made up of 14 amino acids. Germline V gives CDR1 SGHAT, CDR2 FQNNGV. The V segment lost 5 bases and the J segment 3 bases; nucleotides outside the gene matches: 7. The CDR3 DNA is TGTGCCAGCAGCCCCCGGACTAGATTCTACGAGCAGTACTTC. Its protein is CASSPRTRFYEQYF.